This T cell receptor beta chain was recovered during a study of T cells in Graves' hyperthyroidism and ophthalmopathy. General study findings and limits: The model predicted ophthalmopathy a median around seven months before onset.

Turning to this clonotype: Its antigen remains unknown.

The CDR3 consists of 17 residues. V trimming: 3 bases; J trimming: 3 bases; junction bases outside the gene matches: 8. Germline assignment: CDR1 LNHDA and CDR2 SQIVND (reference sequence). Template material for amplifying TCR beta CDR3 regions consisted of RNA transcripts. A set of HTBI primers served as the primers for a first-round RT-PCR of the TCR CDR3. TCRdb ran MiXCR on the multiplex PCR reads and lists one entry per CDR3 protein. The repertoire has roughly 99,000 distinct CDR3 sequences, 16% of them found once; the top ten carry about 45%. The V gene is TRBV19, the J gene TRBJ2-1; 10 nucleotides line up with TRBD2. Sequenced input: blood. The TCR comes from a woman between 45 and 65 years old with Graves' hyperthyroidism. Here the CDR3 reads CASSMKEGTSVYNEQFF. CDR3 bases: TGTGCCAGTAGTATGAAGGAAGGGACTAGCGTCTACAATGAGCAGTTCTTC. The full variable domain, completed using reference TRBV19 and TRBJ2-1, is DGGITQSPKYLFRKEGQNVTLSCEQNLNHDAMYWYRQDPGQGLRLIYYSQIVNDFQKGDIAEGYSVSREKKESFPLTVTSAQKNPTAFYLCASSMKEGTSVYNEQFFGPGTRLTVL.